Each of the 3 T cell receptor beta chains below was sequenced from the same sample in a study of OX40 agonist ivuxolimab in advanced cancers. TCRdb's copy holds only in-frame clones and misses some; the assay was immunoSEQ multiplex PCR. Among roughly 40,000 clones listed, more than 80% were seen once. The material sequenced was CD4+ or CD8+ T cells sorted from blood, taken in a trial of the OX40 agonist ivuxolimab. Every receptor here comes from an adult with an advanced solid tumor such as melanoma, head and neck, liver or kidney cancer.

The CDR3, as DNA: TGTGCCAGCAGGCGGGGAGACGGCGAGCAGTACTTC. It specifies CASRRGDGEQYF. This chain connects TRBV6-1 to TRBJ2-7; weak D call: TRBD2 (6 bases). This CDR3 has 12 residues. CDR1 and CDR2 (germline): MNHNS, SASEGT. V was clipped by 6 bases and J by 6 bases, with 12 bases between them.

The V and J genes are TRBV2 and TRBJ1-2; possible D gene TRBD1, 6 bases. Trimming shortened V by 0 bases and J by 4 bases, and 18 bases separated the two germline ends. The germline gives CDR1 SNHLY, CDR2 FYNNEI. This CDR3 spans 17 amino acids. The CDR3 spells CASSEAQLPGAGYGYTF. The CDR3 DNA is TGTGCCAGCAGTGAAGCCCAACTCCCGGGGGCAGGCTATGGCTACACCTTC.

The genes are TRBV5-5 and TRBJ2-1, with D uncertain. This CDR3 comprises 15 residues. V dropped 2 bases and J dropped 1 base, with 10 bases sitting between them. Per germline, CDR1 SGHKS and CDR2 YYEKEE (reference sequence). CDR3: CASSFNEASYNEQFF. CDR3 nucleotide sequence: TGTGCCAGCAGCTTTAACGAGGCTTCCTACAATGAGCAGTTCTTC.